A single count supports the clone carrying this T cell receptor (beta chain). The antigen remains unidentified. Germline values: CDR1 SGHVS, CDR2 FQNEAQ. The CDR3 has 15 amino acids. The V gene lost 5 bases and the J gene lost 0 bases, with 11 bases spanning the gap. This entry comes from a study of Ad26.COV2.S vaccination and SARS-CoV-2 variants. Overall study results and limits: The TCR breadth and depth analyses may have understated or missed part of the total T cell responses.

Profiled with immunoSEQ multiplex PCR; TCRdb holds only in-frame clones, not every one. The data contain over 400,000 clones, around 92% of them singletons. Treatment indicated: roughly 20 received Ad26.COV2.S at low or high dose, single or two shots; a few received placebo; per-sample allocation not given. Repertoires come from day 63 after the first vaccine or placebo injection. The donor's status was that of an adult aged 18-55 years in Boston. The sample was peripheral blood, taken in a trial of Ad26.COV2.S vaccine versus placebo. The chain links TRBV7-8 to TRBJ1-5; D gene ambiguous. This TCR was recovered from a person aged 18 to 65 who received the Ad26.COV2.S COVID-19 vaccine or a placebo. The CDR3: CASSLTQPSNQPQHF. CDR3 in DNA: TGTGCCAGCAGCCTTACCCAACCTAGCAATCAGCCCCAGCATTTT.